Shown below are 27 T cell receptor beta chains from a single sample sequenced in a study of cytomegalovirus exposure and HLA in healthy donors. PCR primers comprised 60 Vbeta and 13 Jbeta primers. Using immunoSEQ multiplex PCR, the repertoire was profiled, and TCRdb retains in-frame clones only, with some absent. Of some 200,000 clones listed, 82% are singletons. Sequenced: PBMCs. These TCRs come from a woman between 18 and 29 years old in good health and CMV-seronegative.

This rearrangement joins TRBV10-3 to TRBJ2-1, with D possibly being TRBD2 (6 bases). The ends were cut back, 0 bases at V and 0 bases at J, with 9 bases in the middle. CDR3 size: 16 residues. Germline V lookup: CDR1 ENHRY, CDR2 SYGVKD. CDR3 sequence reads: CAISESGGSSYNEQFF. The CDR3 DNA reads TGTGCCATCAGTGAGTCGGGGGGATCCTCCTACAATGAGCAGTTCTTC.

This clone was seen only once. The J gene is TRBJ2-7, the V gene TRBV18, with TRBD2 as a possible D gene (5 bases). V was pared by 4 bases and J by 1 base, with 17 bases between. Looked up from germline, CDR1 is KGHSH and CDR2 is LQKENI. The CDR3 loop spans 16 amino acids. The CDR3, as DNA: TGTGCCAGCTCACTAGATTACCGGGGTCAGTCCTACGAGCAGTACTTC. It encodes CASSLDYRGQSYEQYF.

The chain uses TRBV11-2 and TRBJ2-7; maybe TRBD2 (5 bases). Germline lookup yields CDR1 SGHAT and CDR2 FQNNGV. The CDR3 length is 14 residues. Trimming stripped 7 bases from V and 3 bases from J, with 16 bases between. The CDR3 sequence: CASNKRIEGYEQYF. The CDR3 DNA is TGTGCCAGCAATAAGAGGATAGAGGGCTACGAGCAGTACTTC.

V is TRBV30 and J is TRBJ2-7; TRBD2 matches 10 bases. This CDR3 region has 16 residues. Germline lookup yields CDR1 GTSNPN and CDR2 SVGIG (reference sequence). J lost 0 bases, V lost 3 bases, and 8 bases had no gene match. CDR3 DNA sequence: TGTGCCTGGAGATCCTGGACTAGCGGTAGCTCCTACGAGCAGTACTTC. It is translated as CAWRSWTSGSSYEQYF.

The chain couples TRBV2 to TRBJ1-2; 11 bases are shared with TRBD1. J lost 8 bases, V lost 8 bases, and 4 bases had no gene match. The CDR3 consists of 12 residues. Germline CDR1 reads SNHLY; CDR2 reads FYNNEI. CDR3 in amino acids: CASGQGAWGYTF. The CDR3 region has the DNA TGTGCCAGCGGACAGGGGGCTTGGGGCTACACCTTC. Supplemented by reference TRBV2 and TRBJ1-2, the full variable domain reads EPEVTQTPSHQVTQMGQEVILRCVPISNHLYFYWYRQILGQKVEFLVSFYNNEISEKSEIFDDQFSVERPDGSNFTLKIRSTKLEDSAMYFCASGQGAWGYTFGSGTRLTVV.

This clone was counted once. V gene TRBV5-1 combines with J gene TRBJ1-4, with D maybe TRBD1 (5 bases). The CDR3 sequence is 14 residues long. The germline V gene encodes CDR1 SGHRS and CDR2 YFSETQ. V lost 0 bases to trimming and J lost 8 bases, with 11 bases between them. CDR3 protein: CASSLGTTGEKLFF. The CDR3 DNA sequence: TGCGCCAGCAGCTTGGGTACAACAGGCGAAAAACTGTTTTTT.

The V gene is TRBV5-4, the J gene TRBJ1-1; 7 nucleotides match TRBD1. The CDR3 consists of 14 residues. V was pared by 5 bases and J by 0 bases, with 4 bases of the junction left unmatched. Germline values: CDR1 SGHNT, CDR2 YYREEE (reference sequence). CDR3 in amino acids: CASRRDSLNTEAFF. DNA for the CDR3: TGTGCCAGCAGGAGGGACAGTTTGAACACTGAAGCTTTCTTT.

The chain combines TRBV6-5 with TRBJ1-1, with D tentatively TRBD1 (5 bases). V gave up 6 bases and J gave up 6 bases, with 11 bases separating them. This CDR3 has 12 amino acids. Per germline, CDR1 MNHEY and CDR2 SVGAGI. The CDR3 DNA sequence: TGTGCCAGCAGCTCTAGACAGCCTGAAGCTTTCTTT. This sequence encodes CASSSRQPEAFF.

V gene TRBV6-1 combines with J gene TRBJ2-5; 7 bases fit TRBD1. The junction had 10 bases not matched to a gene; V was cut back by 4 bases and J by 5 bases. This CDR3 is built from 15 residues. Looked up from germline, CDR1 is MNHNS and CDR2 is SASEGT. CDR3: CASSVGTAFWETQYF. Written as DNA, the CDR3 is TGTGCCAGCAGTGTAGGGACAGCCTTCTGGGAGACCCAGTACTTC.

The rearrangement uses TRBV28 and TRBJ1-2, with 9 bases lining up with TRBD1. CDR1 and CDR2 (germline): MDHEN, SYDVKM. V trimming: 10 bases; J trimming: 7 bases; junction bases outside the gene matches: 10. This CDR3 spans 13 amino acids. Here the CDR3 reads CATWDRVFSGYTF. The CDR3 DNA reads TGTGCCACCTGGGACAGGGTTTTTTCTGGCTACACCTTC.

The chain joins TRBV4-1 to TRBJ2-1; 7 nucleotides align to TRBD2. Germline CDR1 reads MGHRA; CDR2 reads YSYEKL. V lost 0 bases and J lost 10; bases outside the gene matches: 9. The CDR3 is made up of 15 amino acids. The CDR3 DNA is TGCGCCAGCAGCCAAGAGTTCGGGACTATCAACGAGCAGTTCTTC. Amino acids: CASSQEFGTINEQFF.

The rearrangement joins TRBV11-2 to TRBJ2-5; 11 bases map to TRBD2. The CDR3 covers 16 residues. V was pared by 4 bases and J by 4 bases, with 8 bases of the junction left unmatched. The germline gives CDR1 SGHAT, CDR2 FQNNGV. CDR3 residues: CASSSTSGGRIETQYF. DNA of the CDR3: TGTGCCAGCAGCTCAACTAGCGGGGGAAGAATAGAGACCCAGTACTTC.

The V gene is TRBV27, the J gene TRBJ1-4; D gene ambiguous. Per the germline V gene, CDR1 is MNHEY and CDR2 is SMNVEV (reference sequence). V shed 2 bases and J shed 0 bases, with 10 bases lying between them. This CDR3 spans 16 amino acids. CDR3 region: CASSLASGATNEKLFF. CDR3 coding DNA: TGTGCCAGCAGTTTAGCCAGCGGCGCAACTAATGAAAAACTGTTTTTT.

The V and J genes are TRBV6-1 and TRBJ2-5, with TRBD2 identical over 14 bases. This CDR3 contains 17 residues. The trim removed 2 bases at V and 5 bases at J, leaving 7 bases unmatched. Germline values: CDR1 MNHNS, CDR2 SASEGT. DNA for the CDR3: TGTGCCAGCAGTGAAAGACTAGCGGGAGGGCCAAGTGAGACCCAGTACTTC. This encodes CASSERLAGGPSETQYF.

This chain connects TRBV6-1 to TRBJ1-5; no reliable D call. Trimming left V 7 bases short and J 0 bases short, with 13 bases between. This CDR3 comprises 15 residues. Germline CDR1 reads MNHNS; CDR2 reads SASEGT. In DNA form, the CDR3 reads TGTGCCAGCACCCTGTGGGAGAATAGCAATCAGCCCCAGCATTTT. Residues: CASTLWENSNQPQHF.

The chain joins TRBV30 to TRBJ2-1; TRBD1 might be the D (6 bases). Germline CDR1 GTSNPN, CDR2 SVGIG (reference sequence). The CDR3 spans 11 residues. V was pared by 7 bases and J by 8 bases, with 12 bases between. CDR3 protein: CASGHYYEQFF. Written as DNA, the CDR3 is TGTGCCTCGGGACATTACTATGAGCAGTTCTTC.

J is TRBJ2-7 and V is TRBV7-2; D ambiguous. The germline CDR1 and CDR2 sequences are SGHTA and FQGNSA. Trimming removed 1 base from V and 7 bases from J, with 11 bases in between. The CDR3 sequence is 13 residues long. This chain's CDR3 is CASSLVGQGEQYF. The CDR3 DNA reads as TGTGCCAGCAGCTTAGTTGGGCAAGGTGAGCAGTACTTC. The full variable domain, in which reference TRBV7-2 and TRBJ2-7 provide the parts outside the CDR3, is GAGVSQSPSNKVTEKGKDVELRCDPISGHTALYWYRQSLGQGLEFLIYFQGNSAPDKSGLPSDRFSAERTGGSVSTLTIQRTQQEDSAVYLCASSLVGQGEQYFGPGTRLTVT.

The chain recombines TRBV27 with TRBJ2-7; 10 positions match TRBD1. The CDR3 consists of 16 residues. V shed 3 bases, J shed 2 bases, and the junction held 7 bases outside the gene matches. Germline V CDR1 and CDR2: MNHEY, SMNVEV (reference sequence). The CDR3 region is CASSLFGQGGAYEQYF. In nucleotides, the CDR3 is TGTGCCAGCAGTTTGTTCGGACAGGGGGGGGCCTACGAGCAGTACTTC.

This chain joins TRBV7-6 and TRBJ2-5; 8 bases are shared with TRBD2. The DNA end favors TRBJ2-7, so the J call may be wrong. This CDR3 has 15 residues. Germline CDR1 and CDR2: SGHVS and FNYEAQ. CDR3 sequence: CASSLEVAGNYEQYF. CDR3 coding DNA: TGTGCCAGCAGCTTAGAAGTAGCGGGGAACTACGAGCAGTACTTC.

The chain uses TRBV30 and TRBJ2-5, with D uncertain. The germline V and J ends were trimmed by 6 bases and 5 bases, with 13 bases remaining between them. The CDR3 runs to 12 residues. Per the germline V gene, CDR1 is GTSNPN and CDR2 is SVGIG (reference sequence). The CDR3 DNA sequence: TGTGCCTGTAGGAGCAGTGGGGAGACCCAGTACTTC. This gives the protein CACRSSGETQYF.

In its sample, this clone was seen once. The chain joins TRBV9 to TRBJ2-3; tentative D call: TRBD1 (5 bases). CDR3 length: 14 amino acids. The germline gives CDR1 SGDLS, CDR2 YYNGEE. The V gene lost 0 bases and the J gene lost 5 bases, with 10 bases spanning the gap. CDR3 in amino acids: CASSVGVREDTQYF. The CDR3 nucleotides read TGTGCCAGCAGCGTAGGGGTCAGGGAAGATACGCAGTATTTT. Together with reference TRBV9 and TRBJ2-3, the CDR3 gives the full variable domain: DSGVTQTPKHLITATGQRVTLRCSPRSGDLSVYWYQQSLDQGLQFLIQYYNGEERAKGNILERFSAQQFPDLHSELNLSSLELGDSALYFCASSVGVREDTQYFGPGTRLTVL.

This chain joins TRBV19 and TRBJ2-7; TRBD1 matches at 8 bases. Looked up from germline, CDR1 is LNHDA and CDR2 is SQIVND (reference sequence). The V gene end was trimmed by 7 bases and the J gene end by 5 bases; junction bases not matched to a gene: 7. The CDR3 runs 13 residues. The CDR3 coding sequence is TGTGCCAGTAAGGATCAGGGGGCCCACGAGCAGTACTTC. This sequence encodes CASKDQGAHEQYF. Full variable domain (missing parts from reference TRBV19 and TRBJ2-7): DGGITQSPKYLFRKEGQNVTLSCEQNLNHDAMYWYRQDPGQGLRLIYYSQIVNDFQKGDIAEGYSVSREKKESFPLTVTSAQKNPTAFYLCASKDQGAHEQYFGPGTRLTVT.

V and J are TRBV19 and TRBJ1-2; 12 bases map to TRBD1. CDR1 and CDR2 from the germline V gene are LNHDA and SQIVND (reference sequence). The CDR3 has 14 residues. The V gene end was trimmed by 5 bases and the J gene end by 7 bases; junction bases not matched to a gene: 5. This CDR3 reads CASSSRDRGPGYTF. The CDR3 DNA reads as TGTGCCAGTAGTTCACGGGACAGGGGGCCTGGCTACACCTTC.

This chain uses TRBV27 with TRBJ2-1; 7 nucleotides line up with TRBD2. The CDR3 length is 13 residues. Per the germline V gene, CDR1 is MNHEY and CDR2 is SMNVEV (reference sequence). After removal of 5 bases from V and 3 bases from J, the junction contained 1 base not matched to a gene. CDR3 amino acids: CASSGLVYNEQFF. The CDR3, as DNA: TGTGCCAGCAGTGGACTAGTCTACAATGAGCAGTTCTTC.

Written as DNA, the CDR3 is TGTGCCAGCAGCTCCGGACAGGGTGCAACTAATGAAAAACTGTTTTTT. It yields the protein CASSSGQGATNEKLFF. The rearrangement uses TRBV6-6 and TRBJ1-4, with 8 positions matching TRBD1. J lost 0 bases, V lost 6 bases, and 6 bases had no gene match. Germline V gene data show CDR1 as MNHNY and CDR2 as SVGAGI (reference sequence). The CDR3 covers 16 residues.

V gene TRBV19 combines with J gene TRBJ1-5; 7 bases match TRBD1. Looked up from germline, CDR1 is LNHDA and CDR2 is SQIVND (reference sequence). CDR3 length: 12 amino acids. V shed 8 bases and J 5 bases; nucleotides not matched to a gene: 3. CDR3 protein: CASGTVDQPQHF. CDR3 DNA sequence: TGTGCCAGTGGGACAGTAGATCAGCCCCAGCATTTT.

The CDR3 DNA follows: TGCGCCAGCAGCTTCCGGGACTACCTAGAGACCCAGTACTTC. It is translated as CASSFRDYLETQYF. The chain carries TRBV5-1 and TRBJ2-5, with TRBD2 matching over 7 bases. With V trimmed by 2 bases and J by 4 bases, 5 bases remained unmatched. The CDR3 runs 14 residues. The V gene's germline CDR1 is SGHRS and CDR2 YFSETQ. Full variable domain (rest looked up from reference TRBV5-1 and TRBJ2-5): KAGVTQTPRYLIKTRGQQVTLSCSPISGHRSVSWYQQTPGQGLQFLFEYFSETQRNKGNFPGRFSGRQFSNSRSEMNVSTLELGDSALYLCASSFRDYLETQYFGPGTRLLVL.